The entry below describes one T cell receptor beta chain. The antigen remains unidentified. This entry is derived from a study of vaccination effects on CD4 cells after COVID-19. Measured with immunoSEQ multiplex PCR; TCRdb has only the in-frame clones, and not every one. The data show around 69,000 clones, 74% seen once. Sequencing in the ViraFEST assay came after antigen-specific CD4+ T cells had been expanded with viral peptide pools, which were used to stimulate PBMC. Isolation of CD4+ T cells took place after less than 12 days of culture. Each participant received a vaccine that was either BNT162b2 or mRNA-1273, given as two doses. V gave up 5 bases and J gave up 0 bases, with 4 bases separating them. CDR3 length: 12 residues. The germline gives CDR1 KGHSH, CDR2 LQKENI.

The clonotype originates from a human donor who received a COVID-19 vaccine. This rearrangement joins TRBV18 to TRBJ1-2; no firm D call. This specimen was CD4+ T cells from PBMCs cultured with HCoV-229E spike peptides, taken after COVID-19 vaccination. The CDR3 nucleotides are TGTGCCAGCTCAAACCCTAACTATGGCTACACCTTC. It is translated as CASSNPNYGYTF.